This TCR beta chain was sequenced for a study of blood T cell repertoires in COVID-19. Study-wide context: From the United States, Italy and Spain came samples of acute and convalescent COVID-19. PBMCs, B-cell-depleted T cells, or T cells provided the cDNA or gDNA that made up the material.

CDR3 length: 19 residues. Original processing methods: From reference gene primer amplification, estimates of nucleated cell counts were derived. TCRdb's copy holds only in-frame clones and misses some; the assay was immunoSEQ multiplex PCR. The D gene and trimming were derived from the DNA, and the V and J assignments and clone size from that table. The top ten clones hold around 6.3% of a sample with over 300,000 clones, 85% to 90% of them seen once. The sequencing input was peripheral blood. V and J are TRBV21-1 and TRBJ1-5; the D call of TRBD1 is as the table states it, not checked on the DNA. TRBV21-1 is listed as a pseudogene. The receptor's source is a man aged 18 to 30 with active or convalescent COVID-19. For the CDR3, the DNA is TGTGCCAGCAGCAAAGAAGGGACCGGGACAGGGGATAGCAATCAGCCCCAGCATTTT. Translated: CASSKEGTGTGDSNQPQHF.